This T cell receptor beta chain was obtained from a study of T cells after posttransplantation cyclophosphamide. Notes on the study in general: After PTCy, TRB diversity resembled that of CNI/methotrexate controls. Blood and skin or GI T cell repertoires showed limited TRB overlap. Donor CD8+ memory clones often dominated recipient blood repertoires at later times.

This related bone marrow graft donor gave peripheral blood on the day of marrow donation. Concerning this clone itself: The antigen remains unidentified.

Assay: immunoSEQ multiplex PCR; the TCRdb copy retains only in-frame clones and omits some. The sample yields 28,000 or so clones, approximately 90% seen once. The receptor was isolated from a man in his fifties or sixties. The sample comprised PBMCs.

The CDR3, as DNA: TGCAGCGCCGGGACAAGGCTAACAGATACGCAGTATTTT. Translation gives CSAGTRLTDTQYF. The chain couples TRBV29-1 to TRBJ2-3; possible D gene TRBD1, 6 bases. The CDR3 loop spans 13 amino acids. Germline V gives CDR1 SQVTM, CDR2 ANQGSEA. The V end lost 7 bases, the J end lost 3 bases, and 14 bases lay between the germline ends.